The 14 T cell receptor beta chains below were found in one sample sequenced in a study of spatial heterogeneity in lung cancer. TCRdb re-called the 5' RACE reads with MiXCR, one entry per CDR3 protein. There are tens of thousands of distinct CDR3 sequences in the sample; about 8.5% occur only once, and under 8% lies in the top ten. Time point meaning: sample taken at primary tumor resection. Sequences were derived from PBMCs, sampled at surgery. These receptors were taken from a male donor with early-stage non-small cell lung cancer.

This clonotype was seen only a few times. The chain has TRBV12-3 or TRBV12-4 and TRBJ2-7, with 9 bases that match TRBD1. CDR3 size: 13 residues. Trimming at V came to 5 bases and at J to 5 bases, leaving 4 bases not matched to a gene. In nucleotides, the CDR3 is TGTGCCAGCAGTCCCGGGACAGGGAACGAGCAGTACTTC. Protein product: CASSPGTGNEQYF.

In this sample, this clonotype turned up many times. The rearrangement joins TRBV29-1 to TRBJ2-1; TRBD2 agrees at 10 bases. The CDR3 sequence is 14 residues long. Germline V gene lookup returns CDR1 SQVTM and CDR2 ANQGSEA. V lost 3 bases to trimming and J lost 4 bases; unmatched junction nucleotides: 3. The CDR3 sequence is CSVEGLAPYNEQFF. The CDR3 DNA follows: TGCAGCGTTGAGGGACTAGCGCCATACAATGAGCAGTTCTTC.

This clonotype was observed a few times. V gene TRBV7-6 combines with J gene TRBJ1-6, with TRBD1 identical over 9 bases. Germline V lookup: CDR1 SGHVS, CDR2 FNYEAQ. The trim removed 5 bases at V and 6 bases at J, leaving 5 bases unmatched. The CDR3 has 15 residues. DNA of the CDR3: TGTGCCAGCAGCCTAGGACAGGGGAGTAATTCACCCCTCCACTTT. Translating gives CASSLGQGSNSPLHF.

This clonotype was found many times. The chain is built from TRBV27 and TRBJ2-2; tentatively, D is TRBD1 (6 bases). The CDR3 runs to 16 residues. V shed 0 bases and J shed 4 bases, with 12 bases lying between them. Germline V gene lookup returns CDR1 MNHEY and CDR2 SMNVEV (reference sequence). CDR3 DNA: TGTGCCAGCAGTTTATCGGCAGGGGCTCCCACCGGGGAGCTGTTTTTT. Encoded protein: CASSLSAGAPTGELFF.

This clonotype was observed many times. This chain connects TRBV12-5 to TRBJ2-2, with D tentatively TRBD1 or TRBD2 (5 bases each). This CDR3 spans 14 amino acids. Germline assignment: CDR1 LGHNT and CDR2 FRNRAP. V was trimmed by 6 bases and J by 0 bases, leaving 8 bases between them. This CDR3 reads CASGGRANTGELFF. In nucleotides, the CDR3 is TGTGCTAGTGGGGGACGGGCGAACACCGGGGAGCTGTTTTTT.

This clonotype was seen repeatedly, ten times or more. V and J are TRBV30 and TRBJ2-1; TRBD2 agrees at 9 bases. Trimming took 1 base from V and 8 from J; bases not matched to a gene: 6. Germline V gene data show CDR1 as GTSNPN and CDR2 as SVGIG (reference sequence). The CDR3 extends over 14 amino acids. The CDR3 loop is CAWSGTSVGYEQFF. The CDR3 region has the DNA TGTGCCTGGAGTGGGACTAGCGTAGGCTATGAGCAGTTCTTC.

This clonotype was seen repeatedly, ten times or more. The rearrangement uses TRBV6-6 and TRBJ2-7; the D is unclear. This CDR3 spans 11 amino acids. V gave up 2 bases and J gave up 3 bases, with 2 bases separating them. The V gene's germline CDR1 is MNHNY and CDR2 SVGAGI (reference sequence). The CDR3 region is CASSYNYEQYF. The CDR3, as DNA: TGTGCCAGCAGTTACAACTACGAGCAGTACTTC.

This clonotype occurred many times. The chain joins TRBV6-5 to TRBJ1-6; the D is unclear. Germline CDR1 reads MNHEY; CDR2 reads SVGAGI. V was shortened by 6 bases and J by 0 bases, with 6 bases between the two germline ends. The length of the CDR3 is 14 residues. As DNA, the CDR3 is TGTGCCAGCAGCGCCGGCTCCTATAATTCACCCCTCCACTTT. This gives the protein CASSAGSYNSPLHF.

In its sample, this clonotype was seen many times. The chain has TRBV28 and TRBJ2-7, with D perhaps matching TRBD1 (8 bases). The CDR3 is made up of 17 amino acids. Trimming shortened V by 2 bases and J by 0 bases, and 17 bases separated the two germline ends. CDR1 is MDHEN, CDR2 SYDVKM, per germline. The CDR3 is CASSLTGGQEFSYEQYF. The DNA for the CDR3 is TGTGCCAGCAGTTTAACGGGGGGACAGGAGTTCTCCTACGAGCAGTACTTC.

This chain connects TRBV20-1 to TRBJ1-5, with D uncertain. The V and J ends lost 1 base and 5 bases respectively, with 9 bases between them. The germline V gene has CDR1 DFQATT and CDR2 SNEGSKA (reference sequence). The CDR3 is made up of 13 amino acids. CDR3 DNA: TGCAGTGCTAGAGGGTCAGTCGATCAGCCCCAGCATTTT. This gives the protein CSARGSVDQPQHF.

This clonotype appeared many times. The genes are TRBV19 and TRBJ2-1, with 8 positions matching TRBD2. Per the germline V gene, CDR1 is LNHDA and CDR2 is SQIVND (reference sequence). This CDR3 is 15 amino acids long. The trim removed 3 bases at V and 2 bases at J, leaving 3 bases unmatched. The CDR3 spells CASSMREATYNEQFF. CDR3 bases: TGTGCCAGTAGTATGCGGGAGGCTACCTACAATGAGCAGTTCTTC.

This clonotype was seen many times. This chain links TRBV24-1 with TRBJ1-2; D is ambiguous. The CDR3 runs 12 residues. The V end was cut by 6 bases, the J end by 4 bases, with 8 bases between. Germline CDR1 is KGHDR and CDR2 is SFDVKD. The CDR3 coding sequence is TGTGCCACCAGTACGGGAGCCTATGGCTACACCTTC. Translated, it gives CATSTGAYGYTF.

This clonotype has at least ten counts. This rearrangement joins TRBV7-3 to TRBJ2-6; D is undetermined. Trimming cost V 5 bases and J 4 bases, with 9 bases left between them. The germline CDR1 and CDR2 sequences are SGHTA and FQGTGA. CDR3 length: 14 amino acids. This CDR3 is CASSLSSGANVLTF. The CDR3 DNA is TGTGCCAGCAGCCTTTCCTCAGGGGCCAACGTCCTGACTTTC. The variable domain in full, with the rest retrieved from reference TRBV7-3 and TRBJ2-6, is GAGVSQTPSNKVTEKGKYVELRCDPISGHTALYWYRQSLGQGPEFLIYFQGTGAADDSGLPNDRFFAVRPEGSVSTLKIQRTERGDSAVYLCASSLSSGANVLTFGAGSRLTVL.

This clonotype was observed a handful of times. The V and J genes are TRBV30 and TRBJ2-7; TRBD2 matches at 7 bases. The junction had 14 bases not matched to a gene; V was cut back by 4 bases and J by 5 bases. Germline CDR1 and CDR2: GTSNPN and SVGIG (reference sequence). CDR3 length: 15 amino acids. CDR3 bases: TGTGCCTGGAACACGATAGGACTAGAGCTCGACGAGCAGTACTTC. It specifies CAWNTIGLELDEQYF.